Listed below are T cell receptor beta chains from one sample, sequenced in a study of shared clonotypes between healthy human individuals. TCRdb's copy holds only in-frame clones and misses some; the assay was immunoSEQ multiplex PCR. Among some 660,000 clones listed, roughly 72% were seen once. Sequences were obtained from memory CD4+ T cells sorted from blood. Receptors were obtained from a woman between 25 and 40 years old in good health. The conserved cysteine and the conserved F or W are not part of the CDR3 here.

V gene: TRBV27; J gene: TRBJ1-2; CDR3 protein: ASRGTGGNYGYT
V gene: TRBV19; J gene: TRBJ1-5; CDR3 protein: ASSLWSGSNQPQH
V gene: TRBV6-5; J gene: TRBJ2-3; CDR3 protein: ASSPRRVTDTQY
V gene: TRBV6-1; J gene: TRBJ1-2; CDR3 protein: ASSEILTDRAEGYT
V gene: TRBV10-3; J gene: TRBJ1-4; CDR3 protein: ASRAGGTNEKLF
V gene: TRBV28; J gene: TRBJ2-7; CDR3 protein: ASSHSGRQYKQY
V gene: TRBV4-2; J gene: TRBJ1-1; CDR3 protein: ASSQDVSSGAF
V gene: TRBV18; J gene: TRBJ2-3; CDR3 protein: ASGTTSTDTQY
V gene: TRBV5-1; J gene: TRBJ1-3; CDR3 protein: ASSLMSLPGNTIY
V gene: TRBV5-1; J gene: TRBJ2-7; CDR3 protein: ASRSGAGTTQREQY
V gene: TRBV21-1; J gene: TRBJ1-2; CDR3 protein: ASSRPGLYT
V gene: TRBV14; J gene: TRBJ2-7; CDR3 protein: ASSPSGRSSYEQY
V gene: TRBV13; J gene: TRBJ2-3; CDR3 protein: ASSVGTSGRATDTQY
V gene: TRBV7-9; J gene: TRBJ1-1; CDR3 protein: ASSWGNTEAF
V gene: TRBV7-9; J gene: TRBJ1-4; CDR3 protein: ASSWTGGVEKLF
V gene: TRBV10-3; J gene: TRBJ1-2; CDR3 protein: AISDQGIYGYT
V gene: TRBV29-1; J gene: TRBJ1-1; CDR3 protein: SVLGQGHTEAF
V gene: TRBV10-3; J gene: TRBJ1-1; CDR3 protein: ATAENTEAF
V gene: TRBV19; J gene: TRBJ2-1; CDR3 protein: ASSSDSVLSYNEQF
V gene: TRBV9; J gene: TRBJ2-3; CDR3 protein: ASSVAGGGRADTQY
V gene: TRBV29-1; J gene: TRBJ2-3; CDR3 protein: SVPTSGRLADTQY
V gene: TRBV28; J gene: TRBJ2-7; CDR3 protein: ASSSLGETSYEQY
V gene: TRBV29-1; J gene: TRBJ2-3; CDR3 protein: SVDLGLAGSTDTQY
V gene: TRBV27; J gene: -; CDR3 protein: ASSRSWGTGYEQY
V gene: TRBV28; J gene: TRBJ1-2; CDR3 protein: ASSPGRGLYGYT
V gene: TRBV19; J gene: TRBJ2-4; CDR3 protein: ASSMDRVAGGPVAKNIQY